This TCR beta chain derives from a study of T-cell memory formation after mild COVID-19. Study outcomes and limitations: Those CD4+ clones that contracted were mainly in CM and EM (CD8+ ones in EMRA).

There are 16 residues in the CDR3. Trimming removed 0 bases at V and 4 bases at J, with 13 bases between. Looked up from germline, CDR1 is SGHRS and CDR2 is YFSETQ. TCRdb itself ran the 5' RACE reads through MiXCR, one entry per CDR3 protein. The sample yields over 350,000 distinct CDR3 sequences, approximately 24% seen once. Regarding this clonotype: The target antigen is unknown.

Sequences were obtained from PBMCs or a T cell subset sorted from them (not recorded which). The TCR comes from an adult woman who had mild COVID-19 (a few samples of this study predate the infection). Cell type and time point are not known. The chain couples TRBV5-1 to TRBJ2-2; TRBD1 is a possible D gene (5 bases). Here the CDR3 DNA reads TGCGCCAGCAGCTTGGATAGGCGACAGCTCACCGGGGAGCTGTTTTTT. Its protein product is CASSLDRRQLTGELFF.